This T cell receptor beta chain derives from a study of blood T cell repertoires in COVID-19. In the study overall: There were acute and convalescent COVID-19 samples, and they came from the United States, Italy and Spain. T cells, B-cell-depleted T cells, or PBMCs supplied cDNA or gDNA.

CDR3 length: 17 residues. Germline V gives CDR1 KGHSH, CDR2 LQKENI. Trimming cost V 3 bases and J 5 bases; bases outside gene matches: 10. In the original analysis: The assay estimated nucleated cells by amplifying reference gene primers. Assay used: immunoSEQ multiplex PCR; TCRdb lists only in-frame clones, some missing. That table gives V, J and clone size, and the DNA gave D and trimming. The sample lists some 290,000 clones, roughly nine tenths occurring once. Enrolled during active infection, Seattle patients were then followed longitudinally. Material: peripheral blood. This clonotype was obtained from a woman in her 30s with COVID-19, enrolled during active disease. The chain carries TRBV18 and TRBJ2-2; 9 positions agree with TRBD1. This CDR3 is CASSPYTGTGLTGELFF. CDR3 DNA sequence: TGTGCCAGCTCACCGTATACCGGGACAGGGCTAACCGGGGAGCTGTTTTTT.